Sequencing of this T cell receptor beta chain was carried out in a study of technical replicates of blood from several donors. The CDR3 totals 16 residues. V gave up 0 bases and J gave up 2 bases, with 13 bases separating them. The germline CDR1 and CDR2 sequences are SGHAT and FQNNGV. Here immunoSEQ multiplex PCR was the method, and the copy in TCRdb shows in-frame clones only, minus some. The sample records about 75,000 clones, almost 95% being singletons. Sequencing was performed on T cells isolated from PBMCs. This sequence was found in a human donor in good health. The chain combines TRBV11-2 with TRBJ1-2, with unresolved D. This chain's CDR3 is CASSLDPTRENYGYTF. CDR3 nucleotide sequence: TGTGCCAGCAGCTTAGACCCGACCCGGGAGAACTATGGCTACACCTTC.